This T cell receptor (beta chain) was recovered during a study of cytomegalovirus exposure and HLA in healthy donors. Amplification used 60 Vbeta primers and 13 Jbeta primers. The protocol was immunoSEQ multiplex PCR, while the TCRdb copy is restricted to in-frame clones and leaves out a portion. The table has under 130,000 clones, under 80% seen once. In germline, CDR1 is SGHDT, CDR2 YYEEEE. V was clipped by 4 bases and J by 5 bases, with 9 bases between them. This CDR3 spans 12 amino acids. Worth noting for this clone: Antigen specificity is unknown.

Whole-study results and caveats: A later analysis reportedly found fewer N-insertions in an Asian-associated ancestry cluster than the roughly 670-donor mean. The study designated 164 TCR beta chains cytomegalovirus-associated. Some V segments, including TRBV6-2 and TRBV6-3, were excluded as indistinguishable. No immune exposure information besides CMV serostatus was available.

This clonotype originated in a middle-aged woman in good health and CMV-seropositive. The specimen sequenced was PBMCs. The V and J genes are TRBV5-6 and TRBJ2-5, with D uncertain. DNA for the CDR3: TGTGCCAGCAGCCTCATCAGGGAGACCCAGTACTTC. Translated: CASSLIRETQYF.